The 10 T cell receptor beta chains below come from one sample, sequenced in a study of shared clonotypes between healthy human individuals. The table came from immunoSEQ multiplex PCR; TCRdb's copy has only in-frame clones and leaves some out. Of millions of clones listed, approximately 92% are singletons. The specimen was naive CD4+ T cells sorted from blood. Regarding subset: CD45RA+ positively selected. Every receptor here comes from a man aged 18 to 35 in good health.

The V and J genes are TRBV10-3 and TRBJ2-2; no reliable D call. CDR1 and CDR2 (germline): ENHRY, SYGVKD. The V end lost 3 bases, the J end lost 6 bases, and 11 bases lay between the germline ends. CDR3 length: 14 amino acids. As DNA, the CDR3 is TGTGCCATCAGTGAAGGGATAGGATCCGGGGAGCTGTTTTTT. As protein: CAISEGIGSGELFF.

This chain's CDR3 is CASSTRGRPVLEGYTF. DNA of the CDR3: TGTGCCAGCAGCACCCGGGGCAGGCCGGTACTAGAAGGCTACACCTTC. The gene calls are TRBV7-6 and TRBJ1-2, with a tentative D call TRBD1 (5 bases). Germline V gene sequence: CDR1 SGHVS, CDR2 FNYEAQ. Trimming removed 5 bases at V and 8 bases at J, with 24 bases between. CDR3 length equals 16 residues.

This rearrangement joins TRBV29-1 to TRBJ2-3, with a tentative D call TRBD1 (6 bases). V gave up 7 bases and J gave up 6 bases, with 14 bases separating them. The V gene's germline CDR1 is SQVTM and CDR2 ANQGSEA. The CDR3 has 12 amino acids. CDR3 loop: CSGHHQGDTQYF. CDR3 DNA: TGCAGCGGGCACCATCAGGGGGATACGCAGTATTTT.

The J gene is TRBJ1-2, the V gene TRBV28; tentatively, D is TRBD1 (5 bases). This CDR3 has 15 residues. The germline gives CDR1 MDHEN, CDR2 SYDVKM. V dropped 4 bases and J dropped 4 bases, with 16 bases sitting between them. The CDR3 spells CASSSGTRTSYGYTF. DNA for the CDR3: TGTGCCAGCAGTTCCGGGACTAGAACCTCCTATGGCTACACCTTC.

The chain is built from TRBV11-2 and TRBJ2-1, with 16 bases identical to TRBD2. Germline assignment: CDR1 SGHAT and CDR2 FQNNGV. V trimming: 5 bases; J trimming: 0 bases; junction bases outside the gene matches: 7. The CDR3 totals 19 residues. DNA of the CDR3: TGTGCCAGCAGCATGGGGACTAGCGGGGGGGTTAGCTCCTACAATGAGCAGTTCTTC. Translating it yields CASSMGTSGGVSSYNEQFF.

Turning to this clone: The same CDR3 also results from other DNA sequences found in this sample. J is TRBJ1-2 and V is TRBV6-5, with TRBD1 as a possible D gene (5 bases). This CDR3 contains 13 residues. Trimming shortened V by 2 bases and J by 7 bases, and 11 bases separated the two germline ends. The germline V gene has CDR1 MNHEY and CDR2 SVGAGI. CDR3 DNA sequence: TGTGCCAGCAGTTACCAAGGGGCAGGTGGCTACACCTTC. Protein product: CASSYQGAGGYTF.

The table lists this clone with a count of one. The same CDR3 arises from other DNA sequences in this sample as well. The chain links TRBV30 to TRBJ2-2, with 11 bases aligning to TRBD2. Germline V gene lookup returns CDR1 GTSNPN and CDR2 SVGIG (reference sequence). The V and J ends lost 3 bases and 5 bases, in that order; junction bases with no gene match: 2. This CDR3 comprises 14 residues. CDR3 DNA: TGTGCCTGGAGACTAGCGGGAGCTACCGGGGAGCTGTTTTTT. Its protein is CAWRLAGATGELFF.

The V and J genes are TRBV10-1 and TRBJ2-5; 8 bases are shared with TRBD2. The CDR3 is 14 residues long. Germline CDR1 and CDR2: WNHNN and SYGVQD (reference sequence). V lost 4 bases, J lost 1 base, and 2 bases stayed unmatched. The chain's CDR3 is CASSAGGPQETQYF. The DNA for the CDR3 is TGCGCCAGCAGTGCGGGGGGGCCCCAAGAGACCCAGTACTTC.

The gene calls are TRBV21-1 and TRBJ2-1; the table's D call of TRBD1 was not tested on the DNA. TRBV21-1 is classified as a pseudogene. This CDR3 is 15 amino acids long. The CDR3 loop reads CASSTDIQVRGEQFF. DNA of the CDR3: TGTGCCAGCAGCACGGACATCCAAGTACGTGGTGAGCAGTTCTTC.

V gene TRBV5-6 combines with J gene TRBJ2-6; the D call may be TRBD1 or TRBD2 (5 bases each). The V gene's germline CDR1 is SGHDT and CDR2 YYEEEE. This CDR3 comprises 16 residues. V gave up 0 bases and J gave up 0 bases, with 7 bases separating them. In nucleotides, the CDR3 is TGTGCCAGCAGCTTGGTCGGGGCCTCTGGGGCCAACGTCCTGACTTTC. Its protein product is CASSLVGASGANVLTF.